A single sample is the source of the 8 T cell receptor beta chains below, sequenced in a study of response to subunit inactivated influenza vaccine. Each CDR3 protein gets one entry after TCRdb re-called the RT-PCR reads with MiXCR. Altogether about 650,000 distinct CDR3 sequences are present, about 15% being singletons, with the ten largest covering 6% to 9.5%. This material consisted of PBMCs from blood, taken 14 to 15 days before vaccination. These receptors were taken from a man aged 50 or older who received an inactivated influenza vaccine.

This clonotype appeared a few times. The gene calls are TRBV5-4 and TRBJ1-2; 12 positions agree with TRBD1. Trimming removed 4 bases from V and 8 bases from J; junction bases left unmatched: 6. The germline V gene encodes CDR1 SGHNT and CDR2 YYREEE (reference sequence). This CDR3 comprises 14 residues. The DNA of the CDR3 is TGTGCCAGCAGCCCGGGACAGGGGGCGCCGGGCTACACCTTC. Its translation: CASSPGQGAPGYTF.

This clonotype has only a few counts. This chain connects TRBV7-2 to TRBJ2-1; 9 nucleotides align to TRBD1. Germline values: CDR1 SGHTA, CDR2 FQGNSA. The V and J ends lost 5 bases and 9 bases, in that order; junction bases with no gene match: 14. CDR3 length: 16 residues. Here the CDR3 reads CASSPRPGQGQVEQFF. The CDR3 region has the DNA TGTGCCAGCAGCCCTCGACCGGGACAGGGTCAGGTTGAGCAGTTCTTC. The full variable domain, rest sourced from reference TRBV7-2 and TRBJ2-1, is GAGVSQSPSNKVTEKGKDVELRCDPISGHTALYWYRQSLGQGLEFLIYFQGNSAPDKSGLPSDRFSAERTGGSVSTLTIQRTQQEDSAVYLCASSPRPGQGQVEQFFGPGTRLTVL.

This clonotype was recorded a few times. The CDR3 coding sequence is TGTGCCAGCAGCACAGACGCAGGCCCGGGCTATGGCTACACCTTC. It is translated as CASSTDAGPGYGYTF. The chain uses TRBV9 and TRBJ1-2; D unresolved. V lost 4 bases to trimming and J lost 4 bases, with 17 bases between them. The CDR3 contains 15 residues. CDR1 is SGDLS and CDR2 is YYNGEE in the germline V gene.

This clonotype was seen a handful of times. The V call is TRBV29-1, the J call TRBJ2-7; D remains unclear. Trimming removed 6 bases at V and 0 bases at J, with 12 bases between. Germline lookup yields CDR1 SQVTM and CDR2 ANQGSEA. The CDR3 is 13 residues long. This chain's CDR3 is CSVSVKSSYEQYF. The CDR3 nucleotides read TGCAGCGTCTCCGTTAAAAGCTCCTACGAGCAGTACTTC.

This clonotype was recorded at least ten times. The CDR3 spells CASSRTDLFYGYTF. In DNA form, the CDR3 reads TGTGCCAGCAGTAGGACAGATCTTTTCTATGGCTACACCTTC. The chain uses TRBV12-3 or TRBV12-4 and TRBJ1-2; perhaps TRBD1 as D (6 bases). V was trimmed by 5 bases and J by 4 bases, leaving 14 bases between them. CDR3 length: 14 amino acids.

This chain connects TRBV4-1 to TRBJ1-2; no firm D call. CDR1 is MGHRA and CDR2 is YSYEKL in the germline V gene. The CDR3 runs to 14 residues. Trimming pared 0 bases from V and 2 bases from J, leaving 7 bases between. The CDR3 DNA reads as TGCGCCAGCAGCCAAGATCCAACGAACTATGGCTACACCTTC. Its translation is CASSQDPTNYGYTF.

This clonotype turned up a few times. The chain is built from TRBV14 and TRBJ1-2; no firm D call. With 1 base removed from V and 3 bases from J, the gap between germline ends came to 12 bases. The germline gives CDR1 SGHDN, CDR2 FVKESK. The CDR3 loop spans 15 amino acids. This CDR3 is CASSQGSGLHYGYTF. CDR3 sequence (DNA): TGTGCCAGCAGCCAAGGTTCAGGATTACACTATGGCTACACCTTC.

This clonotype occurred a few times. V usage is TRBV4-2 and J usage is TRBJ1-3, with D uncertain. Deletions cut 0 bases from V and 2 bases from J, with 8 bases between. CDR1 and CDR2 from the germline V gene are LGHNA and YNFKEQ. The CDR3 is 15 amino acids. In DNA form, the CDR3 reads TGTGCCAGCAGCCAAGAATCGGGAGCTGGAAACACCATATATTTT. Residues: CASSQESGAGNTIYF.